Following are 6 T cell receptor beta chains from one sample sequenced in a study of spatial heterogeneity in lung cancer. Sample time point: sample taken at primary tumor resection. Unsorted samples of tumor, nontumor lung or frozen PBMC had their whole RNA sequenced. Using its own MiXCR run on the 5' RACE reads, TCRdb lists one record per CDR3 protein. The table shows approximately 7,200 distinct CDR3 sequences, with 5% to 6% occurring only once. The sequencing here drew on normal lung tissue next to the tumor, taken at surgery. These TCRs come from a female donor with early-stage non-small cell lung cancer.

With regard to this clonotype: This may be a read error, as it is one base from a much larger clone. V gene TRBV7-3 combines with J gene TRBJ2-3; no clear D gene. CDR3 size: 13 residues. The germline V gene has CDR1 SGHTA and CDR2 FQGTGA. The CDR3 loop reads CAGSSARTDTQYF. CDR3 DNA sequence: TGTGCCGGCAGCTCAGCCCGCACAGATACGCAGTATTTT.

This clonotype was observed many times. CDR3 nucleotide sequence: TGTGCCAGCAGCTCGATGGGACAAGATACGCAGTATTTT. Protein sequence: CASSSMGQDTQYF. The chain carries TRBV7-9 and TRBJ2-3; the D gene is possibly TRBD1 (6 bases). CDR1 SEHNR and CDR2 FQNEAQ come from the germline V gene (reference sequence). The CDR3 extends over 13 amino acids. V lost 4 bases to trimming and J lost 5 bases, with 10 bases between them.

This clonotype has at least ten counts. The J gene is TRBJ2-3, the V gene TRBV28, with TRBD1 matching 12 bases. Germline V gene sequence: CDR1 MDHEN, CDR2 SYDVKM. J was trimmed by 2 bases and V by 5 bases; bases with no gene match: 8. The CDR3 spans 17 residues. The CDR3 region has the DNA TGTGCCAGCAGTCCCTGGGACAGGGGGCGCCCCACAGATACGCAGTATTTT. This gives the protein CASSPWDRGRPTDTQYF.

Ten or more counts support this clonotype. The rearrangement uses TRBV20-1 and TRBJ1-5; D call uncertain. This CDR3 has 13 residues. V lost 1 base, J lost 4 bases, and 8 bases lay in between. CDR1 and CDR2 from the germline V gene are DFQATT and SNEGSKA (reference sequence). Here the CDR3 reads CSARVTRNQPQHF. The CDR3 region has the DNA TGCAGTGCTAGAGTCACTCGAAATCAGCCCCAGCATTTT.

This clonotype showed up many times. The chain links TRBV27 to TRBJ2-3; D is unresolved. This CDR3 is 14 amino acids long. The germline V and J ends were trimmed by 3 bases and 10 bases, with 17 bases remaining between them. Germline CDR1 MNHEY, CDR2 SMNVEV (reference sequence). The CDR3 coding sequence is TGTGCCAGCAGTTTTGGAACGACCGGCCGTGCGCAGTATTTT. Protein sequence: CASSFGTTGRAQYF.

Sample share makes this clonotype medium-sized. The chain uses TRBV20-1 and TRBJ1-2; D is ambiguous. The CDR3 covers 14 residues. CDR1 DFQATT and CDR2 SNEGSKA come from the germline V gene (reference sequence). V lost 0 bases to trimming and J lost 8 bases, with 16 bases between them. The CDR3, as DNA: TGCAGTGCTAGAGAGGTCAGGTCCTTCTTCGGCTACACCTTC. Its protein product is CSAREVRSFFGYTF.